Listed here are 23 T cell receptor beta chains from one sample, sequenced in a study of cytomegalovirus exposure and HLA in healthy donors. Amplification used 60 Vbeta primers and 13 Jbeta primers. Produced via immunoSEQ multiplex PCR; TCRdb's table is partial and in-frame only. The sample lists 150,000 to 200,000 clones, approximately 80% occurring once. The source material was PBMCs. The receptors shown here come from a woman aged 40 to 50 in good health and CMV-seronegative.

The chain is built from TRBV27 and TRBJ1-5; possibly TRBD1 for D (5 bases). The germline V gene encodes CDR1 MNHEY and CDR2 SMNVEV (reference sequence). This CDR3 region has 11 residues. With 7 bases removed from V and 4 bases from J, the gap between germline ends came to 5 bases. CDR3 sequence: CASKGNQPQHF. CDR3 DNA sequence: TGTGCCAGCAAGGGGAATCAGCCCCAGCATTTT.

The chain is built from TRBV27 and TRBJ1-1; possibly TRBD1 for D (5 bases). This CDR3 is 13 amino acids long. Per the germline V gene, CDR1 is MNHEY and CDR2 is SMNVEV (reference sequence). V was cut by 3 bases and J by 3 bases, with 8 bases left in between. The CDR3 reads CASSFSGYTEAFF. The CDR3, as DNA: TGTGCCAGCAGTTTTTCAGGGTACACTGAAGCTTTCTTT.

The rearrangement joins TRBV10-3 to TRBJ2-7; the match to TRBD2 covers 7 bases. The germline gives CDR1 ENHRY, CDR2 SYGVKD. This CDR3 is built from 12 residues. J lost 5 bases, V lost 9 bases, and 7 bases had no gene match. CDR3 in DNA: TGTGCCATTAGACTAGCAGGCGACGAGCAGTACTTC. This gives the protein CAIRLAGDEQYF.

This chain connects TRBV7-9 to TRBJ1-6, with D maybe TRBD1 (5 bases). The germline gives CDR1 SEHNR, CDR2 FQNEAQ (reference sequence). With 1 base removed from V and 7 bases from J, the gap between germline ends came to 8 bases. The CDR3 consists of 14 residues. The CDR3: CASSLGQRNSPLHF. CDR3 nucleotide sequence: TGTGCCAGCAGCTTAGGACAGAGAAATTCACCCCTCCACTTT.

The chain carries TRBV11-2 and TRBJ1-5; D possibly corresponds to TRBD1 (5 bases). Trimming cost V 4 bases and J 4 bases, with 11 bases left between them. Germline assignment: CDR1 SGHAT and CDR2 FQNNGV. The CDR3 contains 14 residues. The CDR3 reads CASSSGQPNQPQHF. The CDR3 nucleotides read TGTGCCAGCAGCTCCGGACAACCGAATCAGCCCCAGCATTTT.

This rearrangement joins TRBV5-4 to TRBJ2-3, with TRBD1 identical over 8 bases. The length of the CDR3 is 15 residues. J lost 1 base, V lost 2 bases, and 3 bases had no gene match. Germline assignment: CDR1 SGHNT and CDR2 YYREEE (reference sequence). CDR3 loop: CASSFKTGGTDTQYF. The CDR3 coding sequence is TGTGCCAGCAGCTTCAAGACAGGGGGCACAGATACGCAGTATTTT. The full variable domain, in which reference TRBV5-4 and TRBJ2-3 provide the parts outside the CDR3, is ETGVTQSPTHLIKTRGQQVTLRCSSQSGHNTVSWYQQALGQGPQFIFQYYREEENGRGNFPPRFSGLQFPNYSSELNVNALELDDSALYLCASSFKTGGTDTQYFGPGTRLTVL.

This clone occurred once. The V call is TRBV4-3, the J call TRBJ2-7; possibly TRBD1 for D (6 bases). CDR1 LGHNA and CDR2 YSLEER come from the germline V gene. The CDR3 has 15 amino acids. V was trimmed by 2 bases and J by 0 bases, leaving 11 bases between them. The CDR3 DNA sequence: TGCGCCAGCAGCCAATTCCAGGGGAGCTCCTACGAGCAGTACTTC. As protein: CASSQFQGSSYEQYF.

This clone was observed a few times. V usage is TRBV7-8 and J usage is TRBJ2-7, with a possible D match to TRBD2 (5 bases). The germline V gene has CDR1 SGHVS and CDR2 FQNEAQ. The CDR3 consists of 13 residues. Trimming stripped 3 bases from V and 1 base from J, with 7 bases between. The CDR3 spells CASSFRTSYEQYF. CDR3 nucleotides: TGTGCCAGCAGCTTCCGGACTTCCTACGAGCAGTACTTC.

The chain recombines TRBV2 with TRBJ2-5, with a possible D match to TRBD1 (7 bases). CDR3 length: 12 residues. V was clipped by 8 bases and J by 7 bases, with 14 bases between them. Germline values: CDR1 SNHLY, CDR2 FYNNEI. The CDR3 nucleotides are TGTGCCAGCGGGCGGGGACAGAGGACCCAGTACTTC. This encodes CASGRGQRTQYF.

The chain carries TRBV7-2 and TRBJ2-5; a possible D gene is TRBD1 (5 bases). The CDR3 consists of 14 residues. The germline V and J ends were trimmed by 4 bases and 5 bases, with 14 bases remaining between them. Germline values: CDR1 SGHTA, CDR2 FQGNSA. The CDR3 DNA is TGTGCCAGCAGCTCCCCCAGGGTTACGGAGACCCAGTACTTC. It codes for CASSSPRVTETQYF.

V and J are TRBV5-1 and TRBJ2-1; D not certain. The CDR3 has 13 residues. CDR1 is SGHRS, CDR2 YFSETQ, per germline. Between the trimmed V and J ends, which lost 2 bases and 8 bases, there was a span of 11 bases. CDR3 amino acids: CASSFPIADEQFF. The DNA for the CDR3 is TGCGCCAGCAGCTTCCCAATAGCAGATGAGCAGTTCTTC.

The chain joins TRBV7-3 to TRBJ2-3; 8 bases agree with TRBD2. V was pared by 11 bases and J by 8 bases, with 9 bases of the junction left unmatched. The CDR3 consists of 12 residues. CDR1 SGHTA and CDR2 FQGTGA come from the germline V gene. This CDR3 is CAGTGTRITQYF. DNA for the CDR3: TGTGCCGGGACCGGGACTAGAATTACGCAGTATTTT.

The chain links TRBV5-4 to TRBJ1-1; possible D gene TRBD1, 6 bases. Germline V lookup: CDR1 SGHNT, CDR2 YYREEE (reference sequence). The CDR3 consists of 15 residues. V was shortened by 3 bases and J by 2 bases, with 14 bases between the two germline ends. The CDR3 DNA sequence: TGTGCCAGCAGCTCCGCCGACAGGCTCAACACTGAAGCTTTCTTT. It codes for CASSSADRLNTEAFF.

The chain joins TRBV4-3 to TRBJ2-1; D is uncertain. The CDR3 covers 15 residues. V lost 0 bases and J 3 bases, leaving 9 bases between the germline ends. In germline, CDR1 is LGHNA, CDR2 YSLEER. CDR3 region: CASSQEDGSYNEQFF. The CDR3 DNA follows: TGCGCCAGCAGCCAAGAAGATGGCAGCTACAATGAGCAGTTCTTC.

This rearrangement joins TRBV6-1 to TRBJ1-4; 10 nucleotides agree with TRBD1. Trimming removed 8 bases from V and 5 bases from J; junction bases left unmatched: 8. The germline V gene encodes CDR1 MNHNS and CDR2 SASEGT. The CDR3 extends over 15 amino acids. CDR3 region: CASARQGAQNEKLFF. Here the CDR3 DNA reads TGTGCCAGCGCCCGACAGGGGGCGCAGAATGAAAAACTGTTTTTT.

This sequence joins TRBV27 and TRBJ2-3; D uncertain. The CDR3 totals 12 residues. Trimming pared 6 bases from V and 2 bases from J, leaving 6 bases between. The germline V gene has CDR1 MNHEY and CDR2 SMNVEV (reference sequence). The CDR3 protein is CASSEDTDTQYF. The CDR3 DNA reads as TGTGCCAGCAGCGAGGACACAGATACGCAGTATTTT.

Points on this clone: At one of its ends the junction is not consistent with the germline gene, which may arise from a read error. V and J are TRBV7-7 and TRBJ2-1, with 10 bases fitting TRBD2. This CDR3 has 15 residues. Germline lookup yields CDR1 SSHAT and CDR2 FNYEAQ (reference sequence). CDR3 loop: CASSAGTSVYNEQFF. The CDR3 region has the DNA TGTGCTAGCAGCGCCGGGACTAGCGTTTACAATGAGCAGTTCTTC.

The chain is built from TRBV11-3 and TRBJ2-2; 11 positions match TRBD2. This CDR3 spans 16 amino acids. The V and J ends lost 6 bases and 6 bases, in that order; junction bases with no gene match: 9. CDR1 is SGHNT and CDR2 is YENEEA in the germline V gene. The CDR3 sequence: CASRRDLAGGAGELFF. DNA for the CDR3: TGTGCCAGCAGACGAGATCTAGCGGGAGGCGCCGGGGAGCTGTTTTTT.

The CDR3 loop is CASSLILSSYNEQFF. The DNA for the CDR3 is TGTGCCAGCAGCTTGATCCTGAGCTCCTACAATGAGCAGTTCTTC. J is TRBJ2-1 and V is TRBV7-2; D gene unclear. This CDR3 has 15 residues. The V end was cut by 3 bases, the J end by 0 bases, with 9 bases between. The germline V gene has CDR1 SGHTA and CDR2 FQGNSA.

The chain recombines TRBV7-9 with TRBJ2-3; TRBD2 matches at 8 bases. CDR1 is SEHNR, CDR2 FQNEAQ, per germline (reference sequence). The CDR3 length is 12 residues. The V segment lost 5 bases and the J segment 14 bases; nucleotides outside the gene matches: 9. The CDR3 nucleotides read TGTGCCAGCAGCCCCACCAGCGGGGGCTCGTATTTT. As protein: CASSPTSGGSYF. Looking up the rest from reference TRBV7-9 and TRBJ2-3 gives the full variable domain: DTGVSQNPRHKITKRGQNVTFRCDPISEHNRLYWYRQTLGQGPEFLTYFQNEAQLEKSRLLSDRFSAERPKGSFSTLEIQRTEQGDSAMYLCASSPTSGGSYFGPGTRLTVL.

The chain couples TRBV30 to TRBJ1-5; 12 nucleotides agree with TRBD1. The CDR3 is made up of 16 amino acids. Germline CDR1 is GTSNPN and CDR2 is SVGIG (reference sequence). Trimming removed 2 bases from V and 2 bases from J; junction bases left unmatched: 4. CDR3 bases: TGTGCCTGGAGTAGGGGGACAGGGGGCGGCAATCAGCCCCAGCATTTT. Its protein is CAWSRGTGGGNQPQHF.

This chain connects TRBV30 to TRBJ1-4, with D possibly being TRBD1 (6 bases). The ends were cut back, 5 bases at V and 5 bases at J, with 18 bases in the middle. Germline-derived CDR1 and CDR2 are GTSNPN and SVGIG (reference sequence). The CDR3 is 15 residues long. CDR3 coding DNA: TGTGCCTGGTTAAGACCCGGGACAAAAAATGAAAAACTGTTTTTT. It encodes CAWLRPGTKNEKLFF. The whole variable domain, filled in from reference TRBV30 and TRBJ1-4, reads SQTIHQWPATLVQPVGSPLSLECTVEGTSNPNLYWYRQAAGRGLQLLFYSVGIGQISSEVPQNLSASRPQDRQFILSSKKLLLSDSGFYLCAWLRPGTKNEKLFFGSGTQLSVL.

The V gene is TRBV11-3, the J gene TRBJ2-5, with 9 positions matching TRBD2. The CDR3 totals 16 residues. The V and J ends lost 5 bases and 2 bases, in that order; junction bases with no gene match: 9. From germline, CDR1 is SGHNT and CDR2 YENEEA. CDR3 sequence: CASSRGLAPDQETQYF. In nucleotides, the CDR3 is TGTGCCAGCAGCCGAGGACTAGCGCCCGATCAAGAGACCCAGTACTTC.